This T cell receptor (beta chain) is from a study of blood T cell repertoires in COVID-19. Across the whole study: The United States, Italy and Spain provided the acute and convalescent COVID-19 samples. T cells, B-cell-depleted T cells, or PBMCs supplied cDNA or gDNA.

Here immunoSEQ multiplex PCR was the method, and the copy in TCRdb shows in-frame clones only, minus some. The data contain about 220,000 clones, approximately 82% of them singletons. This CDR3 spans 16 amino acids. With 4 bases clipped from V and 5 bases from J, the junction kept 8 bases outside the gene matches. The germline CDR1 and CDR2 sequences are SGDLS and YYNGEE. The V call is TRBV9, the J call TRBJ2-3, with 12 bases matching TRBD1. Source material: peripheral blood. The sequence was collected from a woman of 80 years or more with acute or convalescent COVID-19. CDR3 sequence reads: CASSLGGTGGIDTQYF. The DNA for the CDR3 is TGTGCCAGCAGCCTAGGGGGGACAGGGGGCATAGATACGCAGTATTTT. Together with reference TRBV9 and TRBJ2-3, the CDR3 gives the full variable domain: DSGVTQTPKHLITATGQRVTLRCSPRSGDLSVYWYQQSLDQGLQFLIQYYNGEERAKGNILERFSAQQFPDLHSELNLSSLELGDSALYFCASSLGGTGGIDTQYFGPGTRLTVL.